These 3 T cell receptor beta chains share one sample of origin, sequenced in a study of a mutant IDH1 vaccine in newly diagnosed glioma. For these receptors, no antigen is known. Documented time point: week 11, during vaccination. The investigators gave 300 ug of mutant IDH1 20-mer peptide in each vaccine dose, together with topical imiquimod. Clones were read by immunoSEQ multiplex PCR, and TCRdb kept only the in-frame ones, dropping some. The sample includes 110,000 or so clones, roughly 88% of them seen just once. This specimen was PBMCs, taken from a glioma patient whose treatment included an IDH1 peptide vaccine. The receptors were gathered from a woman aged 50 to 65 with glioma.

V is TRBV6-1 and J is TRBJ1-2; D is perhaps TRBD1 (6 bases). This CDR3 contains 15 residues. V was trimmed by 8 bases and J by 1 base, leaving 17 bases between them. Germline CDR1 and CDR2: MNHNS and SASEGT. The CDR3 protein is CASGGGGRGNYGYTF. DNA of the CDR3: TGTGCCAGCGGCGGAGGGGGGCGGGGTAACTATGGCTACACCTTC.

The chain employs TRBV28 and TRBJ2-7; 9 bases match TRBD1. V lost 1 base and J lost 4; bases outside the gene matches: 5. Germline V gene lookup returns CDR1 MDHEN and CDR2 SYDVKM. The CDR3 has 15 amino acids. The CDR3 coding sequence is TGTGCCAGCAGTTTATTTACAGGGGGCAAATACGAGCAGTACTTC. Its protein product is CASSLFTGGKYEQYF.

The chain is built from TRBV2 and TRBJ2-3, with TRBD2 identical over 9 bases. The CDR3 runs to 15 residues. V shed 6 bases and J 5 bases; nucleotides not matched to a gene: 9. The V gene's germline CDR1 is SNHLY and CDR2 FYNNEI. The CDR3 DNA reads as TGTGCCAGCAGAATTAGTAGCGGGAGTATAGATACGCAGTATTTT. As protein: CASRISSGSIDTQYF.